A single sample gave rise to the 26 T cell receptor beta chains below, sequenced in a study of blood T cells in healthy people across ages (dated by TCRdb to about 2015). The library was produced with 5' RACE. Sequencing took place on an Illumina HiSeq 2500. The second PCR ran for about 6 to 11 cycles and used a J-beta primer mix along with a sample-barcoded 5' primer. TCRdb itself trimmed the public reads at Q25 with fastp, ran MiXCR and retained productive beta chains. For every CDR3 protein sequence, its rows merge into one entry that carries the most common genes and DNA. The sample profile shows about 730,000 distinct CDR3 sequences; approximately 43% of them were found once. The ten largest clonotypes hold 20% to 25% of the sample. Sequences were obtained from blood. Receptors originate from a woman aged 55-70 years in good health.

On this clonotype: Being one base from a much bigger clone, this may be a read error. The rearrangement joins TRBV12-3 or TRBV12-4 to TRBJ2-1; a possible D gene is TRBD2 (5 bases). Matching the DNA end better, TRBJ2-7 makes the J call doubtful. This CDR3 spans 16 amino acids. The CDR3 DNA is TGTGCCAGCAGTCCCCGTCTCCTAGCCCTTTACAATGAGCAGTACTTC. Protein sequence: CASSPRLLALYNEQYF.

Only a few counts were recorded for this clonotype. The rearrangement uses TRBV13 and TRBJ1-2; 8 nucleotides agree with TRBD1. Trimming at V came to 4 bases and at J to 6 bases, leaving 7 bases not matched to a gene. The CDR3 is 14 amino acids. Germline CDR1 PRHDT, CDR2 FYEKMQ (reference sequence). The CDR3 sequence: CASSSRTGRHGYTF. The CDR3 bases are TGTGCCAGCAGCTCCCGGACAGGGAGGCATGGCTACACCTTC. The variable domain in full, completed from reference TRBV13 and TRBJ1-2, reads AAGVIQSPRHLIKEKRETATLKCYPIPRHDTVYWYQQGPGQDPQFLISFYEKMQSDKGSIPDRFSAQQFSDYHSELNMSSLELGDSALYFCASSSRTGRHGYTFGSGTRLTVV.

This clonotype has just a few counts. The rearrangement uses TRBV6-6 and TRBJ2-1, with D unclear. This CDR3 is 15 amino acids long. V lost 0 bases and J 7 bases, leaving 13 bases between the germline ends. CDR1 is MNHNY, CDR2 SVGAGI, per germline (reference sequence). CDR3 DNA: TGTGCCAGCAGTTACTCGTCCTTAGGGTTGAATGAGCAGTTCTTC. This encodes CASSYSSLGLNEQFF.

This chain joins TRBV25-1 and TRBJ1-3, with 7 bases lining up with TRBD1. Germline-derived CDR1 and CDR2 are MGHDK and SYGVNS. The CDR3 has 15 amino acids. The V and J ends lost 3 bases and 11 bases, in that order; junction bases with no gene match: 13. The CDR3 is CASSERTGGPTAIYF. The CDR3 DNA reads as TGTGCCAGCAGTGAGAGGACAGGAGGCCCTACAGCCATATATTTT.

The CDR3 sequence: CSAISGGRSYNEQYF. Written as DNA, the CDR3 is TGCAGTGCCATTAGTGGGGGACGCTCCTACAATGAGCAGTACTTC. The V and J genes are TRBV20-1 and TRBJ2-7; D possibly matches TRBD1 or TRBD2 (5 bases each). CDR3 length: 15 amino acids. Germline V lookup: CDR1 DFQATT, CDR2 SNEGSKA (reference sequence). V was pared by 6 bases and J by 7 bases, with 25 bases between.

This clonotype appeared many times. The chain uses TRBV20-1 and TRBJ1-1, with D possibly TRBD1 on 6 matching bases. CDR1 is DFQATT and CDR2 is SNEGSKA in the germline V gene (reference sequence). The CDR3 is 15 residues long. V lost 6 bases, J lost 5 bases, and 22 bases lay in between. CDR3 DNA: TGCAGTGCCGGAGGTCAGGGGAGCGGTTGGACTGAAGCTTTCTTT. This codes for CSAGGQGSGWTEAFF.

The sample holds a few counts of this clonotype. The chain couples TRBV5-1 to TRBJ2-3; 7 nucleotides agree with TRBD2. Germline CDR1 is SGHRS and CDR2 is YFSETQ. The V gene end was trimmed by 1 base and the J gene end by 1 base; junction bases not matched to a gene: 6. The CDR3 length is 16 residues. The CDR3 spells CASSLRGDTGTDTQYF. The CDR3 nucleotides read TGCGCCAGCAGCTTGCGGGGGGATACGGGCACAGATACGCAGTATTTT.

V is TRBV6-6 and J is TRBJ2-1, with D tentatively TRBD1 or TRBD2 (5 bases each). Trimming removed 2 bases from V and 6 bases from J, with 14 bases in between. The length of the CDR3 is 15 residues. CDR1 and CDR2 (germline): MNHNY, SVGAGI (reference sequence). The chain's CDR3 is CASSYDGARGNEQFF. CDR3 nucleotides: TGTGCCAGCAGTTACGACGGGGCCCGCGGCAATGAGCAGTTCTTC.

The table lists this clonotype with many counts. The gene calls are TRBV6-2 or TRBV6-3 and TRBJ2-1, with 13 bases lining up with TRBD2. The CDR3 loop spans 16 amino acids. Germline V gives CDR1 MNHEY, CDR2 SVGEGT. V dropped 7 bases and J dropped 8; count of bases not matched to a gene: 11. The CDR3 protein is CASTTRTSGSSYEQFF. Here the CDR3 DNA reads TGTGCCAGCACAACTCGGACTAGCGGGAGTAGTTATGAGCAGTTCTTC.

The genes are TRBV6-5 and TRBJ2-3; a possible D gene is TRBD1 (5 bases). Trimming pared 7 bases from V and 3 bases from J, leaving 11 bases between. The CDR3 spans 13 residues. CDR1 is MNHEY, CDR2 SVGAGI, per germline. The CDR3 region has the DNA TGTGCCAGCAAGACGGACAAGACAGATACGCAGTATTTT. Translation: CASKTDKTDTQYF.

V and J are TRBV15 and TRBJ1-1; D is undetermined. The germline gives CDR1 LNHNV, CDR2 YYDKDF (reference sequence). The V end lost 0 bases, the J end lost 3 bases, and 11 bases lay between the germline ends. This CDR3 spans 15 amino acids. The CDR3 coding sequence is TGTGCCACCAGCAGAGATCGTGTGGACGACACTGAAGCTTTCTTT. Encoded protein: CATSRDRVDDTEAFF.

This clonotype has more than one count but fewer than ten. V usage is TRBV24-1 and J usage is TRBJ2-1, with D unresolved. The CDR3 consists of 12 residues. The V end was cut by 10 bases, the J end by 8 bases, with 14 bases between. The germline V gene encodes CDR1 KGHDR and CDR2 SFDVKD. The CDR3 loop reads CATSLLGDEQFF. As DNA, the CDR3 is TGTGCCACGAGTCTGCTAGGCGATGAGCAGTTCTTC.

This clonotype occurred many times. The genes are TRBV12-3 or TRBV12-4 and TRBJ2-5; 11 bases match TRBD2. The CDR3 is 15 amino acids. The V gene end was trimmed by 4 bases and the J gene end by 2 bases; junction bases not matched to a gene: 3. The CDR3 nucleotides read TGTGCCAGCAGTTGGGGGACTAGCGGTCAAGAGACCCAGTACTTC. Amino acids: CASSWGTSGQETQYF.

This clonotype was counted at least ten times. The gene calls are TRBV27 and TRBJ2-4; 7 bases align to TRBD1. With 3 bases clipped from V and 7 bases from J, the junction kept 6 bases outside the gene matches. CDR1 and CDR2 from the germline V gene are MNHEY and SMNVEV (reference sequence). The CDR3 covers 14 residues. The chain's CDR3 is CASSLTGRFNIQYF. In DNA, the CDR3 is TGTGCCAGCAGTTTGACAGGGCGGTTTAACATTCAGTACTTC.

This chain links TRBV20-1 with TRBJ1-1; 7 nucleotides match TRBD1. CDR1 and CDR2 (germline): DFQATT, SNEGSKA (reference sequence). V lost 2 bases and J lost 0; bases outside the gene matches: 12. This CDR3 is built from 17 residues. Here the CDR3 reads CSARLRYRGTLNTEAFF. CDR3 nucleotides: TGCAGTGCTAGATTGCGCTACAGGGGAACCTTGAACACTGAAGCTTTCTTT.

The CDR3 DNA sequence: TGCGCCAGCAGCCCAGGACTGGTCCCCACAGATACGCAGTATTTT. This translates into CASSPGLVPTDTQYF. The chain links TRBV5-1 to TRBJ2-3; D is possibly TRBD2 (5 bases). This CDR3 has 15 residues. Trimming left V 4 bases short and J 2 bases short, with 14 bases between. Per germline, CDR1 SGHRS and CDR2 YFSETQ. Variable domain in full (rest from reference TRBV5-1 and TRBJ2-3): KAGVTQTPRYLIKTRGQQVTLSCSPISGHRSVSWYQQTPGQGLQFLFEYFSETQRNKGNFPGRFSGRQFSNSRSEMNVSTLELGDSALYLCASSPGLVPTDTQYFGPGTRLTVL.

On this clonotype itself: Mismatch with germline at one junction end may stem from a read error. The rearrangement uses TRBV6-6 and TRBJ1-2; 10 nucleotides agree with TRBD1. The CDR3 sequence is 15 residues long. Germline CDR1 reads MNHNY; CDR2 reads SVGAGI (reference sequence). CDR3 DNA sequence: TGTGCCAGCGGTTACCTCGGGGGACAGGGGAATGGCTACACCTTC. This translates into CASGYLGGQGNGYTF.

The chain carries TRBV20-1 and TRBJ2-7; D is possibly TRBD2 (5 bases). V lost 0 bases, J lost 0 bases, and 15 bases lay in between. Germline CDR1 is DFQATT and CDR2 is SNEGSKA (reference sequence). The CDR3 runs to 16 residues. The CDR3 loop reads CSARDPLAQSSYEQYF. CDR3 DNA: TGCAGTGCTAGAGATCCGCTAGCCCAGAGCTCCTACGAGCAGTACTTC.

This clonotype was seen only a few times. CDR3: CASSLALRAYYGYTF. The CDR3 region has the DNA TGTGCCAGCAGTTTAGCGTTGAGGGCCTACTATGGCTACACCTTC. The chain has TRBV12-3 or TRBV12-4 and TRBJ1-2; D gene unclear. V was trimmed by 0 bases and J by 3 bases, leaving 11 bases between them. This CDR3 contains 15 residues.

The gene calls are TRBV18 and TRBJ1-1; tentative D call: TRBD1 (6 bases). Germline CDR1 is KGHSH and CDR2 is LQKENI. Deletions cut 1 base from V and 4 bases from J, with 10 bases between. This CDR3 has 14 amino acids. The CDR3 loop reads CASSPLQGSTEAFF. CDR3 sequence (DNA): TGTGCCAGCTCACCACTGCAGGGGTCCACTGAAGCTTTCTTT.

In its sample, this clonotype was seen many times. The rearrangement links TRBV7-2 to TRBJ2-5; 11 bases agree with TRBD2. The CDR3 consists of 15 residues. Germline V lookup: CDR1 SGHTA, CDR2 FQGNSA. V gave up 3 bases and J gave up 4 bases; unmatched junction bases: 4. CDR3 sequence reads: CASSLTGLAGETQYF. CDR3 sequence (DNA): TGTGCCAGCAGCTTGACTGGACTAGCGGGAGAGACCCAGTACTTC.

This clonotype has more than one count but fewer than ten. V gene TRBV7-3 combines with J gene TRBJ2-3; 8 nucleotides align to TRBD2. V shed 5 bases, J shed 4 bases, and the junction held 5 bases outside the gene matches. The CDR3 is 14 residues long. Germline values: CDR1 SGHTA, CDR2 FQGTGA. The CDR3 nucleotides are TGTGCCAGCAGCCAAAGCGGGAGCCCAGATACGCAGTATTTT. This codes for CASSQSGSPDTQYF.

The table lists this clonotype with a few counts. This chain links TRBV20-1 with TRBJ2-6; unclear D gene. Looked up from germline, CDR1 is DFQATT and CDR2 is SNEGSKA (reference sequence). The CDR3 consists of 16 residues. With 6 bases removed from V and 0 bases from J, the gap between germline ends came to 15 bases. CDR3 coding DNA: TGCAGTGCCCCCGTGGCAGGTAACTCTGGGGCCAACGTCCTGACTTTC. Translation gives CSAPVAGNSGANVLTF.

This clonotype was detected many times. This chain connects TRBV29-1 to TRBJ2-3, with TRBD2 matching over 10 bases. Germline V CDR1 and CDR2: SQVTM, ANQGSEA. The V segment lost 5 bases and the J segment 0 bases; nucleotides outside the gene matches: 5. The CDR3 length is 15 residues. The CDR3 spells CSVSISGGSTDTQYF. The CDR3 DNA sequence: TGCAGCGTTTCCATTAGCGGGGGGAGCACAGATACGCAGTATTTT.

The table lists this clonotype with a count of one. The chain employs TRBV15 and TRBJ2-5, with a possible D match to TRBD2 (5 bases). Trimming cost V 1 base and J 1 base, with 10 bases left between them. This CDR3 has 15 residues. CDR1 is LNHNV and CDR2 is YYDKDF in the germline V gene (reference sequence). For the CDR3, the DNA is TGTGCCACCAGCAGAGTACTAGTGGTCCAAGAGACCCAGTACTTC. It is translated as CATSRVLVVQETQYF. Filled out from reference TRBV15 and TRBJ2-5, the complete variable domain reads DAMVIQNPRYQVTQFGKPVTLSCSQTLNHNVMYWYQQKSSQAPKLLFHYYDKDFNNEADTPDNFQSRRPNTSFCFLDIRSPGLGDTAMYLCATSRVLVVQETQYFGPGTRLLVL.

In this sample, this clonotype turned up once. This chain joins TRBV20-1 and TRBJ2-2; 14 nucleotides agree with TRBD2. Per the germline V gene, CDR1 is DFQATT and CDR2 is SNEGSKA (reference sequence). Losses at the gene ends were 5 bases for V and 0 bases for J; bases not matched to a gene: 2. The CDR3 contains 16 residues. The CDR3: CSAPGLAGANTGELFF. CDR3 sequence (DNA): TGCAGTGCTCCGGGACTAGCGGGAGCGAACACCGGGGAGCTGTTTTTT.